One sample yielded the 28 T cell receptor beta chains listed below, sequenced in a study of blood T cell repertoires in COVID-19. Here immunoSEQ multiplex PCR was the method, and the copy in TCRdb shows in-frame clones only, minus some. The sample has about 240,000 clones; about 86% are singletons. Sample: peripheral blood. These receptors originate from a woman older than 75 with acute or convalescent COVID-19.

In nucleotides, the CDR3 is TGTGCCAGTAGTACAGGGGTCGGTAATTCACCCCTCCACTTT. This codes for CASSTGVGNSPLHF. The V call is TRBV19, the J call TRBJ1-6, with TRBD1 as a possible D gene (6 bases). Trimming shortened V by 4 bases and J by 6 bases, and 10 bases separated the two germline ends. CDR3 length: 14 amino acids. Germline V CDR1 and CDR2: LNHDA, SQIVND (reference sequence).

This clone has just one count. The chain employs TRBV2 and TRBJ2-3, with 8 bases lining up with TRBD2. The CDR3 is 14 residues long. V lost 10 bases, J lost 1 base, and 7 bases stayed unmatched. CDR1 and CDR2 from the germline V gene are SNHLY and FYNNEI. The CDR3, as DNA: TGTGCCACCGGGGGGGCCTCTCGCACAGATACGCAGTATTTT. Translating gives CATGGASRTDTQYF.

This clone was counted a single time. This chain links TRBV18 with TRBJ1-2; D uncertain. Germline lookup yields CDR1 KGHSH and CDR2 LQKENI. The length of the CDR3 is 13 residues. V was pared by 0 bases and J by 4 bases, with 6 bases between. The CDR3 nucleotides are TGTGCCAGCTCACCACCGAACAGCTATGGCTACACCTTC. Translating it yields CASSPPNSYGYTF.

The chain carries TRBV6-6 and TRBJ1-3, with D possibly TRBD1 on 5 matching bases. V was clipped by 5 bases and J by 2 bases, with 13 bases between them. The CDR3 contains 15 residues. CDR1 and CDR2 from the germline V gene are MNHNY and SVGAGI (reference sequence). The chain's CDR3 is CASSQGHSAGNTIYF. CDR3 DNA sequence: TGTGCCAGCAGTCAAGGACATTCTGCTGGAAACACCATATATTTT.

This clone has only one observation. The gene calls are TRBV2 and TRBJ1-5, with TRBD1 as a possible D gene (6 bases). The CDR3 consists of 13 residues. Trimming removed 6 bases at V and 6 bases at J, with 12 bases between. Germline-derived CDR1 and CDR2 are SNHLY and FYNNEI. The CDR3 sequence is CASSTGPGQPQHF. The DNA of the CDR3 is TGTGCCAGCAGCACAGGGCCCGGTCAGCCCCAGCATTTT.

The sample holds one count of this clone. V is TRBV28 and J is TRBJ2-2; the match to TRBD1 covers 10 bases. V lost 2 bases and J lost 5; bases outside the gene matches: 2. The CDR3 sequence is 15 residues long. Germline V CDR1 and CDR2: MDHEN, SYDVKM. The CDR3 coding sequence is TGTGCCAGCAGTTTAAGGGACAGGGGAACCGGGGAGCTGTTTTTT. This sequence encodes CASSLRDRGTGELFF.

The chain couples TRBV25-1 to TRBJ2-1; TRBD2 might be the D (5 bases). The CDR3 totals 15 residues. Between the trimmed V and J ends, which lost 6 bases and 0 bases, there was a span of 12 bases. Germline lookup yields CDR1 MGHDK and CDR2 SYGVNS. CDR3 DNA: TGTGCCAGCAGCCCCCCGGGGAGCTCCTACAATGAGCAGTTCTTC. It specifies CASSPPGSSYNEQFF.

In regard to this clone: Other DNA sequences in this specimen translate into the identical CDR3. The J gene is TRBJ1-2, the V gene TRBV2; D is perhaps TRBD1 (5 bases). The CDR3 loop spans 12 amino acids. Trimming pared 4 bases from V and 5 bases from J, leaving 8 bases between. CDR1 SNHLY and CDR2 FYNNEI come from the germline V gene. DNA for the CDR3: TGTGCCAGCAGTGGCGACAGTTATGGCTACACCTTC. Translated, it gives CASSGDSYGYTF.

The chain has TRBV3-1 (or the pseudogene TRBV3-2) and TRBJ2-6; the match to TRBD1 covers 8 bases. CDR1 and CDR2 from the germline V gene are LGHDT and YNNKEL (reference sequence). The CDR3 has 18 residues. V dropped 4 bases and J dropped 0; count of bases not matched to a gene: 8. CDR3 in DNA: TGTGCCAGCAGCCCAGCCGGGACAGGCAACTCTGGGGCCAACGTCCTGACTTTC. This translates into CASSPAGTGNSGANVLTF.

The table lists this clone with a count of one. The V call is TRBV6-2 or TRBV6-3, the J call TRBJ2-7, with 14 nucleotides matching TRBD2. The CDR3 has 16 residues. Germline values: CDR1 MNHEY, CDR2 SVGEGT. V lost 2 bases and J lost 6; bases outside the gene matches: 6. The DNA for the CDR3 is TGTGCCAGCAGTTACCCGGTTGGGACTAGCGGGGGCGAGCAGTACTTC. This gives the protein CASSYPVGTSGGEQYF.

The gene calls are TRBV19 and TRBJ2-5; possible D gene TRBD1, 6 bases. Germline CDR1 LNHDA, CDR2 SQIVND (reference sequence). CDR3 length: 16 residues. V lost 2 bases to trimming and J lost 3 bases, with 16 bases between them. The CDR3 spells CASSIIVGQKKETQYF. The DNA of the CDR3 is TGTGCCAGTAGTATAATTGTTGGACAGAAAAAAGAGACCCAGTACTTC.

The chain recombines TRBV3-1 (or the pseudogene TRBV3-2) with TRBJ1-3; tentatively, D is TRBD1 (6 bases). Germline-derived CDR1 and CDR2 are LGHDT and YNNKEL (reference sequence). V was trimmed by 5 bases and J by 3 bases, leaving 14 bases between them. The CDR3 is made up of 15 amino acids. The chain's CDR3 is CASSEVPGVGNTIYF. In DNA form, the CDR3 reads TGTGCCAGCAGCGAAGTCCCAGGGGTTGGAAACACCATATATTTT.

CDR3 nucleotide sequence: TGTGCCAGCAGCTTAGCCGGGACAGATCAGCCCCAGCATTTT. Protein: CASSLAGTDQPQHF. The V call is TRBV7-8, the J call TRBJ1-5; 7 bases agree with TRBD1. J lost 5 bases, V lost 0 bases, and 1 base had no gene match. CDR1 is SGHVS and CDR2 is FQNEAQ in the germline V gene. This CDR3 comprises 14 residues.

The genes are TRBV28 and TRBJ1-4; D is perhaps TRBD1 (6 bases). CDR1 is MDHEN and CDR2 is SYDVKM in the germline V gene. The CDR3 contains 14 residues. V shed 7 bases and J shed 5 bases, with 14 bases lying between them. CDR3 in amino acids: CASTPPGGNEKLFF. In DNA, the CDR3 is TGTGCCAGCACCCCCCCGGGGGGCAATGAAAAACTGTTTTTT.

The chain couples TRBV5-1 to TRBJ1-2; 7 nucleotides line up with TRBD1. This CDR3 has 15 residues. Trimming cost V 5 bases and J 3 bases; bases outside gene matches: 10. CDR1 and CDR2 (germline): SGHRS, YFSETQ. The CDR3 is CASSPTGGTDYGYTF. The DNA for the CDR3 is TGCGCCAGCAGTCCGACAGGAGGGACAGACTATGGCTACACCTTC.

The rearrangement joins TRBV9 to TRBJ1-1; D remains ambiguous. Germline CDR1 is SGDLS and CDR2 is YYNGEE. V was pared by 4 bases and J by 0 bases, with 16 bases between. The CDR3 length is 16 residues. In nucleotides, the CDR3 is TGTGCCAGCAGCCCAAGAGGTGGCTTCATGAACACTGAAGCTTTCTTT. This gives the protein CASSPRGGFMNTEAFF.

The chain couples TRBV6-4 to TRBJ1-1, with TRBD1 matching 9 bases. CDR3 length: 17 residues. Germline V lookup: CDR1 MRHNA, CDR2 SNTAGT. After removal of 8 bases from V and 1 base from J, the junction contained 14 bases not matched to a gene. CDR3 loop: CASLKGDREVSNTEAFF. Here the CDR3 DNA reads TGTGCCAGCCTCAAAGGGGACAGGGAAGTCTCGAACACTGAAGCTTTCTTT.

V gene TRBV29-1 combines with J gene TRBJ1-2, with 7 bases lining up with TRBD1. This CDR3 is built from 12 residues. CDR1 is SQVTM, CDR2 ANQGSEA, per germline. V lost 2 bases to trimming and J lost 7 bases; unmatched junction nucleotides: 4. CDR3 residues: CSVEQGGLGYTF. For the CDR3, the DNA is TGCAGCGTTGAACAAGGGGGCCTTGGCTACACCTTC.

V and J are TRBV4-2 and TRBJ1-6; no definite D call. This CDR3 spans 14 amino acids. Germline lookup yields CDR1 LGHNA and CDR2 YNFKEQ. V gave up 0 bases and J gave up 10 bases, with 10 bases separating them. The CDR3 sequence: CASSQDLTRSPLHF. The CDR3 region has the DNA TGTGCCAGCAGCCAAGATCTAACTAGATCACCCCTCCACTTT.

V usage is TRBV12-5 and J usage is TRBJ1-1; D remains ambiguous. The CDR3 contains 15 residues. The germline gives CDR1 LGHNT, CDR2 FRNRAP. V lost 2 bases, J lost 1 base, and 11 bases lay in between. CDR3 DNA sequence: TGTGCTAGTGGTTTGTATCAAGCGTGGAACACTGAAGCTTTCTTT. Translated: CASGLYQAWNTEAFF.

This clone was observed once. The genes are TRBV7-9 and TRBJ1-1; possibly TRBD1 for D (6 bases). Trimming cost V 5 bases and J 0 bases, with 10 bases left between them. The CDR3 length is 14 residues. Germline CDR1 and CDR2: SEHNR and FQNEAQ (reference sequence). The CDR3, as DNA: TGTGCCAGCAGCCCCCGGGACATGAACACTGAAGCTTTCTTT. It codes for CASSPRDMNTEAFF.

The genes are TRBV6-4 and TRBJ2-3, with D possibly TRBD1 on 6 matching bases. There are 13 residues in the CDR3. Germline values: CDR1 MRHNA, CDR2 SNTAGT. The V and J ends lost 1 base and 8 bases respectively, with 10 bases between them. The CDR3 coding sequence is TGTGCCAGCAGTGACTTCCCAGGGGCTACGCAGTATTTT. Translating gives CASSDFPGATQYF.

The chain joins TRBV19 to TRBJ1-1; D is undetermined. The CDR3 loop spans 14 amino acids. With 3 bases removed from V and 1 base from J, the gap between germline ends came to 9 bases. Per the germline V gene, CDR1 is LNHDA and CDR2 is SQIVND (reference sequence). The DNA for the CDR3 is TGTGCCAGTAGTATTGGCGGTAAGAACACTGAAGCTTTCTTT. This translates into CASSIGGKNTEAFF.

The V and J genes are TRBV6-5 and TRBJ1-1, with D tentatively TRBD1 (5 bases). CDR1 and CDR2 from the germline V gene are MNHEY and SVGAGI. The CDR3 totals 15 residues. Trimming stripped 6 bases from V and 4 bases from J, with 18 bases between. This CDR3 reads CASRAIGGRGTEAFF. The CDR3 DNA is TGTGCCAGCAGAGCAATCGGGGGAAGGGGCACTGAAGCTTTCTTT.

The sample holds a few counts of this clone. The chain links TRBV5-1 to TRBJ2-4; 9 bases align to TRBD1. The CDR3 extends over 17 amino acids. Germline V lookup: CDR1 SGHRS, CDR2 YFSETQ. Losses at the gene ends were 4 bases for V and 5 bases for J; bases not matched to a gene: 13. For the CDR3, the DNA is TGCGCCAGCAGCCTAGCCGGGACAGGGAGGTTCCAAAACATTCAGTACTTC. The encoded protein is CASSLAGTGRFQNIQYF.

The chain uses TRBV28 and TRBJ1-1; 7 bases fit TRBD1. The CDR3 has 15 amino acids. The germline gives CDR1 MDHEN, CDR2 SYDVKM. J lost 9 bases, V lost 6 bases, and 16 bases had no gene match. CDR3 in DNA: TGTGCCAGCAGCACCCCCGGGACAGACGTACGTAAAGCTTTCTTT. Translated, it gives CASSTPGTDVRKAFF.

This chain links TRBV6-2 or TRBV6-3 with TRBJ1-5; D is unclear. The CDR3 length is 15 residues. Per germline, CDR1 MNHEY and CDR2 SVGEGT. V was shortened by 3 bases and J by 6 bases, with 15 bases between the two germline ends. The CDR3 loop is CASSYSFGVGQPQHF. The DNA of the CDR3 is TGTGCCAGCAGTTATTCGTTCGGGGTTGGTCAGCCCCAGCATTTT.

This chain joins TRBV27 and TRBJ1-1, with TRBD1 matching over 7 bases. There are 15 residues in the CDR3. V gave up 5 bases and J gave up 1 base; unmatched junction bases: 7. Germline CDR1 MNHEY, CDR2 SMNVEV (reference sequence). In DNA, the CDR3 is TGTGCCAGCAGTATACAGGGGTTCGGGAACACTGAAGCTTTCTTT. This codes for CASSIQGFGNTEAFF.